This T cell receptor (beta chain) was retrieved from a study of T cell repertoires in cytomegalovirus infection. TCRdb redid the calling of the reads with MiXCR, one entry per CDR3 protein. The sample carries hundreds of thousands of distinct CDR3 sequences, roughly a third recorded once. CDR1 is LGHDT and CDR2 is YNNKEL in the germline V gene (reference sequence). The CDR3 contains 17 residues. V shed 0 bases and J shed 6 bases, with 21 bases lying between them. This clonotype was detected only a few times. The antigen is undetermined. Source: cultured CD8+ T cells from PBMCs, taken from culture after CMV antigen stimulation. The V gene is TRBV3-1, the J gene TRBJ2-7; D possibly corresponds to TRBD1 (6 bases). The receptor was isolated from a human donor in good health (CMV status not recorded). Some clones in this sample may be carry-over from other donors' samples. Here the CDR3 reads CASSQDTGTPTRGEQYF. The CDR3 DNA follows: TGTGCCAGCAGCCAAGATACTGGGACACCGACCCGGGGCGAGCAGTACTTC.